This T cell receptor beta chain stems from a study of blood T cell repertoires in COVID-19. The CDR3 contains 13 residues. Trimming took off 7 bases at V and 4 bases at J, with 13 bases between the two ends. CDR1 is LGHDT and CDR2 is YNNKEL in the germline V gene (reference sequence). Using immunoSEQ multiplex PCR, the repertoire was profiled, and TCRdb retains in-frame clones only, with some absent. The sample holds 240,000 or so clones, around 90% seen once. The TCR originated in a man in his 60s who had recovered from COVID-19. The chain links TRBV3-1 (or the pseudogene TRBV3-2) to TRBJ2-5; maybe TRBD1 (5 bases). Material: peripheral blood. The CDR3 DNA reads TGTGCCAGCACCTTTCAGGGATTAGAGACCCAGTACTTC. Protein sequence: CASTFQGLETQYF.